The TCR beta chain described here comes from a study of T cell clonotyping in hematopoietic cell transplantation. Study conclusions and caveats: At the given depth, recipient repertoires were over 97% de novo clonotypes. After transplant, recipient diversity fell while pathologically expanded clonotypes grew through day 180. Cells were unsorted, so CD4 and CD8 contributions were not separated.

Turning to this clone: Its target is unknown.

Trimming shortened V by 3 bases and J by 1 base, and 12 bases separated the two germline ends. This CDR3 spans 15 amino acids. CDR1 and CDR2 from the germline V gene are SGHRS and YFSETQ. TCRdb's table, derived via immunoSEQ multiplex PCR, lists solely in-frame clones and lacks some. Among some 50,000 clones listed, roughly 80% were seen once. Indicated time point: recipient sample about 28 days before transplant, after cytoreduction. The sequences come from peripheral blood mononuclear cells, collected before stem cell transplant. This receptor was identified in a man aged 55 to 70 with myelodysplastic syndrome. Some clones in this sample may be carry-over from other donors' samples. The rearrangement links TRBV5-1 to TRBJ2-3, with D possibly called TRBD1 or TRBD2 (5 bases each). CDR3: CASSSQGTRTDTQYF. CDR3 bases: TGCGCCAGCAGCTCCCAAGGGACGCGCACAGATACGCAGTATTTT. The full variable domain, in which reference TRBV5-1 and TRBJ2-3 provide the parts outside the CDR3, is KAGVTQTPRYLIKTRGQQVTLSCSPISGHRSVSWYQQTPGQGLQFLFEYFSETQRNKGNFPGRFSGRQFSNSRSEMNVSTLELGDSALYLCASSSQGTRTDTQYFGPGTRLTVL.